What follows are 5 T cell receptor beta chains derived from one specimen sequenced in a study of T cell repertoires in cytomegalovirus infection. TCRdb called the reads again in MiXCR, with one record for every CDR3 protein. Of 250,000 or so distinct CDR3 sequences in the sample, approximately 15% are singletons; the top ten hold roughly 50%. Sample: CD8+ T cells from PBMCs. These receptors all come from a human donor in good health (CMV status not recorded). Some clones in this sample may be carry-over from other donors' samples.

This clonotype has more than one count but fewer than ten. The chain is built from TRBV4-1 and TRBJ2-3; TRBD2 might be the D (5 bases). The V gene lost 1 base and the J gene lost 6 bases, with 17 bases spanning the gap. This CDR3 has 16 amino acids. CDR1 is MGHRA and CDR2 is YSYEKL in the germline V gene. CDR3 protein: CASSQGATGDLDTQYF. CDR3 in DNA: TGCGCCAGCAGCCAAGGGGCCACCGGGGATCTGGATACGCAGTATTTT.

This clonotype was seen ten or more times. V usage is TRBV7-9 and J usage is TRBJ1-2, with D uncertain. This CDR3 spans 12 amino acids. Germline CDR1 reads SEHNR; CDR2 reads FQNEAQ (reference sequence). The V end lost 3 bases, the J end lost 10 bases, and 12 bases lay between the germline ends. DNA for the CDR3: TGTGCCAGCAGCTTTGCTGCGTCGGACTACACCTTC. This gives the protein CASSFAASDYTF.

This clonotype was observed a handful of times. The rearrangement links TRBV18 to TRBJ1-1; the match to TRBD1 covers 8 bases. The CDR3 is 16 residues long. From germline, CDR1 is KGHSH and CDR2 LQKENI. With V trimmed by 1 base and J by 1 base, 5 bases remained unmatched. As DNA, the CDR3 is TGTGCCAGCTCACCACTTGCCAGGGGGCAGAACACTGAAGCTTTCTTT. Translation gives CASSPLARGQNTEAFF.

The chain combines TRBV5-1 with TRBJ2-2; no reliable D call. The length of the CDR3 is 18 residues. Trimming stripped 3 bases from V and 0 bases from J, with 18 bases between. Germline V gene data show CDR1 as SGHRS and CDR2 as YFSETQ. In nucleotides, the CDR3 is TGCGCCAGCAGCTCGCTGTGGTTCCGGGCGGCGAACACCGGGGAGCTGTTTTTT. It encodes CASSSLWFRAANTGELFF.

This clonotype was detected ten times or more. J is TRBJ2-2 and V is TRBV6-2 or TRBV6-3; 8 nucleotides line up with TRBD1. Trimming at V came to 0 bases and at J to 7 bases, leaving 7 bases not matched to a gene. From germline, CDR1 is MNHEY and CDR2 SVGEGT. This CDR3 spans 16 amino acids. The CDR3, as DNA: TGTGCCAGCAGTTACTCCGGACAGGGTTTGATCGGGGAGCTGTTTTTT. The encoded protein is CASSYSGQGLIGELFF.